The TCR beta chain under discussion was sequenced for a study of cytomegalovirus exposure and HLA in healthy donors. In the case of this clone: Its antigen is as yet unknown.

Each donor's status was that of a healthy bone marrow donor. The PCR contained 60 Vbeta and 13 Jbeta primers. TCRdb keeps only in-frame clones here, not all; method: immunoSEQ multiplex PCR. The sample lists 150,000 to 200,000 clones, roughly an eighth seen once, with roughly 7.7% in the top ten. Study results and limitations: TCR beta chains associated with HLA were, in a later analysis, more clonally expanded than equally common others.

The CDR3 is 13 residues long. The germline V gene encodes CDR1 SGHTS and CDR2 YDEGEE. Trimming removed 6 bases from V and 5 bases from J, with 14 bases in between. Material for sequencing was PBMCs. The gene calls are TRBV5-8 and TRBJ1-2; D not certain. The clonotype was recovered from a man aged 50-59 years in good health and CMV-seropositive. CDR3 loop: CASTRWEGYGYTF. The CDR3 region has the DNA TGTGCCAGCACCCGATGGGAGGGTTATGGCTACACCTTC. Using reference TRBV5-8 and TRBJ1-2 for the parts outside the CDR3, the full variable domain is EAGVTQSPTHLIKTRGQQATLRCSPISGHTSVYWYQQALGLGLQFLLWYDEGEERNRGNFPPRFSGRQFPNYSSELNVNALELEDSALYLCASTRWEGYGYTFGSGTRLTVV.